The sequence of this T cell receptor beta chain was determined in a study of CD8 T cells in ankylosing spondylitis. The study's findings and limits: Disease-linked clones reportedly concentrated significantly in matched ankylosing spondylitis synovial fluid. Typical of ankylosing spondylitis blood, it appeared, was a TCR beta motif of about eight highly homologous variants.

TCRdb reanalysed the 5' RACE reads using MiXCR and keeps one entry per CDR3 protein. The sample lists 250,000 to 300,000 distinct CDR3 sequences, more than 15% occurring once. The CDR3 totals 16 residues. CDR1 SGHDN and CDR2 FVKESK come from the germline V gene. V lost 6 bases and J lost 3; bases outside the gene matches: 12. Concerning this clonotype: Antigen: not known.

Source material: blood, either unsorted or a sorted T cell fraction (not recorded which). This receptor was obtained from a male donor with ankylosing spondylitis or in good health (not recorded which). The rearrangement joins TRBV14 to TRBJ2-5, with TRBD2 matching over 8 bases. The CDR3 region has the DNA TGTGCCAGCAGTAAACTAGCGGTCCACGGCGAAGAGACCCAGTACTTC. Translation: CASSKLAVHGEETQYF.